The rows below give T cell receptor beta chains drawn from one sample of a study of T cell responses to AZD1222 COVID-19 vaccine. TCRdb keeps only in-frame clones here, not all; method: immunoSEQ multiplex PCR. In the table there are more than 100,000 clones, about 90% of which are singletons. Sequenced here: peripheral blood, sampled on day 0 of AZD1222 vaccination. Receptors originate from an adult in good health. CDR3s include the opening cysteine and the closing phenylalanine or tryptophan. A D gene is named only where the DNA matches it firmly. Size tells how often a clone was seen (once, few, many) or the class of an expanded clone, and some rows leave it out.

CDR3nt: TGTGCCAGCAGCCGTCCGGGACTAGCGGTCGAGCAGTACTTC
CDR3aa: CASSRPGLAVEQYF
v_gene: TRBV7-2
j_gene: TRBJ2-7
d_gene: TRBD2
abundance: .

CDR3nt: TGCGCCAGCAGCTTCGGGACCGACGGCGGCAATCAGCCCCAGCATTTT
CDR3aa: CASSFGTDGGNQPQHF
v_gene: TRBV5-1
j_gene: TRBJ1-5
d_gene: .
abundance: .

CDR3nt: TGTGCCAGCAGCTTGAGGGGTCGGGAGCAGTACTTC
CDR3aa: CASSLRGREQYF
v_gene: TRBV5-6
j_gene: TRBJ2-7
d_gene: .
abundance: .

CDR3nt: TGTGCCAGCAGCCGCACCACCTCCGAGCAGTACTTC
CDR3aa: CASSRTTSEQYF
v_gene: TRBV6-2/TRBV6-3
j_gene: TRBJ2-7
d_gene: .
abundance: .

CDR3nt: TGTGCCAGCTCACCTCCAGGGGCCCATGCGGGGCCCCAGCATTTT
CDR3aa: CASSPPGAHAGPQHF
v_gene: TRBV18
j_gene: TRBJ1-5
d_gene: .
abundance: .

CDR3nt: TGTGCCAGCAGCTTAAATTACCAAGAGACCCAGTACTTC
CDR3aa: CASSLNYQETQYF
v_gene: TRBV11-3
j_gene: TRBJ2-5
d_gene: .
abundance: .

CDR3nt: TGCGCCAGCAGCCAAGCCAGGGCAGGGACAGATACGCAGTATTTT
CDR3aa: CASSQARAGTDTQYF
v_gene: TRBV4-3
j_gene: TRBJ2-3
d_gene: .
abundance: .

CDR3nt: TGTGCCAGCAGCCCACCAAACAGGGGGGAGAGCAAAAACATTCAGTACTTC
CDR3aa: CASSPPNRGESKNIQYF
v_gene: TRBV13
j_gene: TRBJ2-4
d_gene: TRBD1
abundance: .

CDR3nt: TGTGCCAGCAGTAACGGGGGTTTCGAGCAGTACTTC
CDR3aa: CASSNGGFEQYF
v_gene: TRBV12-3/TRBV12-4
j_gene: TRBJ2-7
d_gene: .
abundance: .

CDR3nt: TGTGCCAGCAGCCAGACGCCACTAGCGGGATCCTACGAGCAGTACTTC
CDR3aa: CASSQTPLAGSYEQYF
v_gene: TRBV3-1/TRBV3-2
j_gene: TRBJ2-7
d_gene: TRBD2
abundance: .

CDR3nt: TGTGCCAGTAGGAGGGACCGGACCCTTGGCAATCAGCCCCAGCATTTT
CDR3aa: CASRRDRTLGNQPQHF
v_gene: TRBV19
j_gene: TRBJ1-5
d_gene: .
abundance: once

CDR3nt: TGTGCCAGCAGTTTATGGATAGGGGACGTACCAGACTATGGCTACACCTTC
CDR3aa: CASSLWIGDVPDYGYTF
v_gene: TRBV28
j_gene: TRBJ1-2
d_gene: .
abundance: .

CDR3nt: TGTGCCAGCAGCTTAGCCGGGACAGGGGGCGCGTCTGGCTACACCTTC
CDR3aa: CASSLAGTGGASGYTF
v_gene: TRBV11-3
j_gene: TRBJ1-2
d_gene: TRBD1
abundance: .

CDR3nt: TGTGCCAGCAGCCCAGCGGTCGCTAGCACAGATACGCAGTATTTT
CDR3aa: CASSPAVASTDTQYF
v_gene: TRBV3-1/TRBV3-2
j_gene: TRBJ2-3
d_gene: .
abundance: .

CDR3nt: TGCAGTGCTCTTGACTACGAGCAGTACTTC
CDR3aa: CSALDYEQYF
v_gene: TRBV20-1
j_gene: TRBJ2-7
d_gene: .
abundance: once

CDR3nt: TGCGCCAGCAGCTTGGTGTCACCTGCAGGCACTGAAGCTTTCTTT
CDR3aa: CASSLVSPAGTEAFF
v_gene: TRBV5-1
j_gene: TRBJ1-1
d_gene: .
abundance: .

CDR3nt: TGTGCCAGCAGTTTATACCCCCCGGACCCTAACTATGGCTACACCTTC
CDR3aa: CASSLYPPDPNYGYTF
v_gene: TRBV28
j_gene: TRBJ1-2
d_gene: .
abundance: once

CDR3nt: TGTGCCAGCAGTGAAGCGGCCTCCTACGAGCAGTACTTC
CDR3aa: CASSEAASYEQYF
v_gene: TRBV6-1
j_gene: TRBJ2-7
d_gene: .
abundance: .

CDR3nt: TGTGCCAGCAGCCGTCAAGGAGGGAAGCAGTACTTC
CDR3aa: CASSRQGGKQYF
v_gene: TRBV7-6
j_gene: TRBJ2-7
d_gene: .
abundance: .

CDR3nt: TGTGCCAGCAGCCGGAGTAGCGGGGGGTCAAGCTACGAGCAGTACTTC
CDR3aa: CASSRSSGGSSYEQYF
v_gene: TRBV3-1/TRBV3-2
j_gene: TRBJ2-7
d_gene: TRBD2
abundance: .

CDR3nt: TGTGCCTGGAGTGTAAGACCCCAATACAATGAGCAGTTCTTC
CDR3aa: CAWSVRPQYNEQFF
v_gene: TRBV30
j_gene: TRBJ2-1
d_gene: .
abundance: .

CDR3nt: TGTGCCAGCAGTGAAAGTACGACATCTGATGGCTACACCTTC
CDR3aa: CASSESTTSDGYTF
v_gene: TRBV2
j_gene: TRBJ1-2
d_gene: .
abundance: .

CDR3nt: TGTGCTCTCAGGGGGAACACTGAAGCTTTCTTT
CDR3aa: CALRGNTEAFF
v_gene: TRBV6-5
j_gene: TRBJ1-1
d_gene: .
abundance: .

CDR3nt: TGCGCCAGCAGCCAAGTTACGACAGGGAACTATGGCTACACCTTC
CDR3aa: CASSQVTTGNYGYTF
v_gene: TRBV4-1
j_gene: TRBJ1-2
d_gene: TRBD1
abundance: .

CDR3nt: TGTGCCAGCAGCTCATTGTCGGGAGGCGGGTCTGGCTACACCTTC
CDR3aa: CASSSLSGGGSGYTF
v_gene: TRBV11-2
j_gene: TRBJ1-2
d_gene: .
abundance: .

CDR3nt: TGTGCCAGCAGCCTCAACGACCGCCAGGGCGGTTTAGCGCACGAGCAGTACTTC
CDR3aa: CASSLNDRQGGLAHEQYF
v_gene: TRBV6-2/TRBV6-3
j_gene: TRBJ2-7
d_gene: .
abundance: few

CDR3nt: TGTGCCAGCAGAAAGACAGGGGGCTACGAGCAGTACTTC
CDR3aa: CASRKTGGYEQYF
v_gene: TRBV6-5
j_gene: TRBJ2-7
d_gene: TRBD1
abundance: .

CDR3nt: TGTGCCAGCAGTGACTACAGTCAGGGGCAGTTCTTC
CDR3aa: CASSDYSQGQFF
v_gene: TRBV2
j_gene: TRBJ2-1
d_gene: .
abundance: .

CDR3nt: TGTGCCATCAGTGAGGAAGCGGGAGGGGCCTACAATGAGCAGTTCTTC
CDR3aa: CAISEEAGGAYNEQFF
v_gene: TRBV10-3
j_gene: TRBJ2-1
d_gene: TRBD2
abundance: .

CDR3nt: TGTGCCAGCAGTTCCTTGGGTCCCCGGAATACGCAGTATTTT
CDR3aa: CASSSLGPRNTQYF
v_gene: TRBV27
j_gene: TRBJ2-3
d_gene: .
abundance: .

CDR3nt: TGTGCCAGCGACTCGCGGGAGGGCCTGGATACGCAGTATTTT
CDR3aa: CASDSREGLDTQYF
v_gene: TRBV2
j_gene: TRBJ2-3
d_gene: TRBD2
abundance: .

CDR3nt: TGTGCCAGCAGCCGACAGGCCGGGAAAAACATTCAGTACTTC
CDR3aa: CASSRQAGKNIQYF
v_gene: TRBV7-9
j_gene: TRBJ2-4
d_gene: .
abundance: .

CDR3nt: TGTGCCAGCAGTTTTTACCCGCCAGGGGCTCGACTAGCGGGAGGCAAATCCTCCTCCTACGAGCAGTACTTC
CDR3aa: CASSFYPPGARLAGGKSSSYEQYF
v_gene: TRBV27
j_gene: TRBJ2-7
d_gene: TRBD2
abundance: few